These 21 T cell receptor beta chains originate from one sample sequenced in a study of early T cells in non-severe SARS-CoV-2 infection. TCRdb reprocessed the 5' RACE reads via MiXCR and lists one record per CDR3 protein. The sample carries more than 25,000 distinct CDR3 sequences, roughly a tenth recorded once. The sequencing input was whole blood. These receptors were obtained from an adult who was a healthcare worker with PCR-confirmed SARS-CoV-2 infection or an uninfected control (not recorded which).

This clonotype was seen at least ten times. The rearrangement links TRBV10-3 to TRBJ1-1; D uncertain. The CDR3 runs to 11 residues. CDR1 and CDR2 (germline): ENHRY, SYGVKD. With 10 bases removed from V and 2 bases from J, the gap between germline ends came to 8 bases. This chain's CDR3 is CASGGNTEAFF. CDR3 nucleotides: TGTGCCAGCGGTGGTAACACTGAAGCTTTCTTT.

This clonotype was recorded at least ten times. This chain links TRBV4-2 with TRBJ2-5, with D possibly matching TRBD2 (6 bases). Germline V gene data show CDR1 as LGHNA and CDR2 as YNFKEQ. CDR3 length: 17 amino acids. V was clipped by 1 base and J by 1 base, with 16 bases between them. CDR3 loop: CASSQGRRGPIQETQYF. In nucleotides, the CDR3 is TGTGCCAGCAGCCAAGGGAGGAGGGGCCCCATCCAAGAGACCCAGTACTTC.

The chain recombines TRBV7-2 with TRBJ2-7; TRBD2 matches 9 bases. Germline lookup yields CDR1 SGHTA and CDR2 FQGNSA. The CDR3 loop spans 15 amino acids. Unmatched junction bases numbered 4, after V lost 0 bases and J lost 4 bases. The CDR3 spells CASSLARSGGYEQYF. In DNA form, the CDR3 reads TGTGCCAGCAGCTTAGCGCGGAGCGGGGGGTACGAGCAGTACTTC. The full variable domain, in which reference TRBV7-2 and TRBJ2-7 provide the parts outside the CDR3, is GAGVSQSPSNKVTEKGKDVELRCDPISGHTALYWYRQSLGQGLEFLIYFQGNSAPDKSGLPSDRFSAERTGGSVSTLTIQRTQQEDSAVYLCASSLARSGGYEQYFGPGTRLTVT.

This clonotype was found a few times. The V call is TRBV9, the J call TRBJ2-3, with TRBD2 identical over 8 bases. V lost 4 bases and J lost 3; bases outside the gene matches: 16. This CDR3 region has 18 residues. Germline CDR1 SGDLS, CDR2 YYNGEE. For the CDR3, the DNA is TGTGCCAGCAGCCCCGGCTTACTAGCGGTGGCAGGAACAGATACGCAGTATTTT. Encoded protein: CASSPGLLAVAGTDTQYF.

This clonotype was detected ten times or more. The chain links TRBV7-8 to TRBJ1-2; 7 bases fit TRBD1. Per the germline V gene, CDR1 is SGHVS and CDR2 is FQNEAQ. The ends lost 6 bases at V and 3 bases at J; junction bases unmatched: 10. This CDR3 has 15 residues. The DNA of the CDR3 is TGTGCCAGCAGGGGCCCCGGGACAGATTACTATGGCTACACCTTC. Its protein is CASRGPGTDYYGYTF.

This clonotype appeared once. This chain uses TRBV18 with TRBJ1-1, with a weak D call TRBD1 (5 bases). Between the trimmed V and J ends, which lost 3 bases and 6 bases, there was a span of 17 bases. The CDR3 consists of 15 residues. Germline CDR1 and CDR2: KGHSH and LQKENI. CDR3 protein: CASSPNAGSSAEAFF. The CDR3 DNA reads TGTGCCAGCTCACCCAATGCAGGGAGCTCGGCTGAAGCTTTCTTT.

This clonotype occurred many times. This chain joins TRBV5-4 and TRBJ2-1; 7 bases fit TRBD2. The junction had 14 bases not matched to a gene; V was cut back by 4 bases and J by 7 bases. This CDR3 contains 16 residues. Germline V CDR1 and CDR2: SGHNT, YYREEE (reference sequence). The CDR3 protein is CASSPAGSGWINEQFF. For the CDR3, the DNA is TGTGCCAGCAGCCCGGCAGGTAGCGGGTGGATTAATGAGCAGTTCTTC. The variable domain in full, with the rest retrieved from reference TRBV5-4 and TRBJ2-1, is ETGVTQSPTHLIKTRGQQVTLRCSSQSGHNTVSWYQQALGQGPQFIFQYYREEENGRGNFPPRFSGLQFPNYSSELNVNALELDDSALYLCASSPAGSGWINEQFFGPGTRLTVL.

This clonotype was seen a few times. The V gene is TRBV6-6, the J gene TRBJ2-7; tentatively, D is TRBD1 (6 bases). From germline, CDR1 is MNHNY and CDR2 SVGAGI (reference sequence). The ends were cut back, 0 bases at V and 6 bases at J, with 15 bases in the middle. This CDR3 comprises 15 residues. CDR3 protein: CASSYSTGSGFEQYF. CDR3 bases: TGTGCCAGCAGTTACTCGACAGGATCAGGTTTCGAGCAGTACTTC.

In its sample, this clonotype was seen many times. The chain joins TRBV11-1 to TRBJ2-2, with no clear D. V dropped 5 bases and J dropped 6 bases, with 13 bases sitting between them. The germline V gene has CDR1 SGHAT and CDR2 FQDESV (reference sequence). The CDR3 has 14 amino acids. The CDR3 coding sequence is TGTGCCAGCAGCGCCCTCCGCCTATCCGGGGAGCTGTTTTTT. This encodes CASSALRLSGELFF.

The chain links TRBV6-6 to TRBJ2-3; the D is unclear. Per the germline V gene, CDR1 is MNHNY and CDR2 is SVGAGI (reference sequence). The CDR3 loop spans 12 amino acids. V was trimmed by 5 bases and J by 4 bases, leaving 7 bases between them. CDR3 sequence reads: CASSAGPDTQYF. For the CDR3, the DNA is TGTGCCAGCAGTGCCGGGCCAGATACGCAGTATTTT.

This clonotype was observed many times. This chain links TRBV7-3 with TRBJ2-1, with 8 bases fitting TRBD1. The CDR3 length is 15 residues. The germline CDR1 and CDR2 sequences are SGHTA and FQGTGA. Trimming removed 3 bases from V and 7 bases from J; junction bases left unmatched: 8. CDR3 sequence reads: CASSFGQGEMNEQFF. The CDR3 DNA follows: TGTGCCAGCAGCTTCGGACAGGGTGAAATGAATGAGCAGTTCTTC.

This clonotype was recorded many times. This sequence joins TRBV9 and TRBJ1-2; D not certain. CDR1 and CDR2 (germline): SGDLS, YYNGEE. This CDR3 is 16 amino acids long. V dropped 4 bases and J dropped 5 bases, with 21 bases sitting between them. This CDR3 is CASSPSLSVFGYGYTF. Written as DNA, the CDR3 is TGTGCCAGCAGCCCTTCTTTATCAGTGTTTGGGTATGGCTACACCTTC.

This clonotype was picked up many times. V and J are TRBV6-8 and TRBJ2-5; D may be TRBD1 (6 bases). The V gene's germline CDR1 is MNHGY and CDR2 SAAAGT. The CDR3 contains 15 residues. Trimming left V 2 bases short and J 5 bases short, with 15 bases between. The CDR3 DNA sequence: TGTGCCAGCAGTTACCTACAGGGTTTGTTGGAGACCCAGTACTTC. Translating gives CASSYLQGLLETQYF.

This clonotype appeared a few times. CDR3 amino acids: CASSRGRDSPLHF. CDR3 nucleotide sequence: TGTGCCAGCAGCAGGGGTCGTGATTCACCCCTCCACTTT. The chain recombines TRBV6-6 with TRBJ1-6; D possibly corresponds to TRBD1 (6 bases). CDR1 is MNHNY, CDR2 SVGAGI, per germline (reference sequence). Trimming cost V 6 bases and J 8 bases, with 11 bases left between them. This CDR3 comprises 13 residues.

This clonotype was seen ten or more times. This sequence joins TRBV5-1 and TRBJ1-2; D is uncertain. Germline V gives CDR1 SGHRS, CDR2 YFSETQ. The CDR3 spans 15 residues. The V gene lost 0 bases and the J gene lost 6 bases, with 15 bases spanning the gap. The CDR3 region is CASSLASQVVDGYTF. In DNA, the CDR3 is TGCGCCAGCAGCTTGGCCAGTCAGGTGGTAGATGGCTACACCTTC.

This clonotype has more than one count but fewer than ten. The gene calls are TRBV5-1 and TRBJ2-3; D is unclear. The CDR3 has 13 residues. CDR1 and CDR2 from the germline V gene are SGHRS and YFSETQ. Trimming left V 4 bases short and J 3 bases short, with 9 bases between. The CDR3 DNA sequence: TGCGCCAGCAGCACGAAGGGAACAGATACGCAGTATTTT. This gives the protein CASSTKGTDTQYF.

This chain links TRBV10-1 with TRBJ1-1; TRBD1 matches at 7 bases. The CDR3 is 15 amino acids. The trim removed 5 bases at V and 4 bases at J, leaving 10 bases unmatched. Germline assignment: CDR1 WNHNN and CDR2 SYGVQD (reference sequence). The CDR3 is CASSTGQAGGTEAFF. CDR3 nucleotide sequence: TGCGCCAGCAGTACTGGACAGGCGGGAGGCACTGAAGCTTTCTTT.

At least ten counts were recorded for this clonotype. The rearrangement links TRBV21-1 to TRBJ1-2; the DNA was not compared with TRBD1, the D call given in the table. TRBV21-1 is assigned pseudogene status. The CDR3 consists of 12 residues. DNA for the CDR3: TGTGCCAGCAGCAAACCCCCAAAAGGCTACACCTTC. Its protein is CASSKPPKGYTF.

This clonotype came up a few times. The CDR3, as DNA: TGTGCCAGCGGAGGGGGCCGGGTTAGCACAGATACGCAGTATTTT. Its protein is CASGGGRVSTDTQYF. The V gene is TRBV9, the J gene TRBJ2-3, with D tentatively TRBD1 (7 bases). Per germline, CDR1 SGDLS and CDR2 YYNGEE. V shed 7 bases and J shed 0 bases, with 15 bases lying between them. This CDR3 has 15 residues.

V is TRBV7-2 and J is TRBJ2-1; 11 bases agree with TRBD2. The CDR3 runs to 15 residues. CDR1 is SGHTA, CDR2 FQGNSA, per germline. The trim removed 3 bases at V and 10 bases at J, leaving 8 bases unmatched. The CDR3 nucleotides read TGTGCCAGCAGCTTTACTCCTAGCGGGGGGTACGAGCAGTTCTTC. It specifies CASSFTPSGGYEQFF.

This clonotype was seen a handful of times. The rearrangement joins TRBV3-1 to TRBJ1-2; possibly TRBD1 for D (6 bases). V lost 0 bases and J lost 4, with 15 bases in between. This CDR3 has 16 residues. Germline V gene data show CDR1 as LGHDT and CDR2 as YNNKEL (reference sequence). DNA for the CDR3: TGTGCCAGCAGCCAAGATCTAAGGGGGATTAGCTATGGCTACACCTTC. Translating it yields CASSQDLRGISYGYTF.